These 26 T cell receptor beta chains originate from one sample sequenced in a study of identical twins (dated by TCRdb to about 2016). The protocol used for the library was 5' RACE. The listed sequencing device is Illumina HiSeq 2000. TCRdb itself trimmed the public reads at Q25 with fastp, ran MiXCR and retained productive beta chains. Every CDR3 protein is listed once, alongside the most common genes and DNA of its rows. The sample has 570,000 or so distinct CDR3 sequences on record, more than 9% of them singletons. The ten largest make up under 3.5% of the sample. These records were also assigned to another study, of yellow fever vaccine responses in identical twins.

The sample consisted of PBMCs. The source of these receptors is a woman aged 18-29 years in good health.

Worth noting for this clonotype: The CDR3 carries no conserved terminal phenylalanine or tryptophan, so it likely arises from a read error. The J gene is TRBJ2-5, the V gene TRBV29-1, with 12 bases matching TRBD2. This CDR3 is 14 amino acids long. Germline values: CDR1 SQVTM, CDR2 ANQGSEA. V gave up 8 bases and J gave up 5 bases; unmatched junction bases: 9. DNA for the CDR3: TGCAGCCCACTAACCGGGACTAGCGGGGAGACCCAGTACATC. The encoded protein is CSPLTGTSGETQYI.

This clonotype was observed a few times. This chain joins TRBV28 and TRBJ1-5, with 10 bases identical to TRBD1. CDR1 is MDHEN and CDR2 is SYDVKM in the germline V gene. The CDR3 loop spans 17 amino acids. Trimming removed 8 bases from V and 5 bases from J; junction bases left unmatched: 15. As DNA, the CDR3 is TGTGCCAGCGCCTCCCCTGGGACAGGGGAAGCGCATCAGCCCCAGCATTTT. Encoded protein: CASASPGTGEAHQPQHF.

This clonotype was recorded a few times. V usage is TRBV27 and J usage is TRBJ2-2; a weak D match, TRBD1 (6 bases). V shed 7 bases and J shed 6 bases, with 21 bases lying between them. The CDR3 is made up of 16 amino acids. Germline V lookup: CDR1 MNHEY, CDR2 SMNVEV (reference sequence). The CDR3 protein is CASIGIRDKGPGELFF. CDR3 bases: TGTGCCAGCATTGGGATCCGGGACAAAGGTCCCGGGGAGCTGTTTTTT.

This clonotype was seen repeatedly, ten times or more. J is TRBJ2-2 and V is TRBV6-1, with 7 bases that match TRBD1. The germline gives CDR1 MNHNS, CDR2 SASEGT. The V segment lost 7 bases and the J segment 6 bases; nucleotides outside the gene matches: 8. This CDR3 is 14 amino acids long. CDR3: CASTTTGTSGELFF. CDR3 coding DNA: TGTGCCAGCACCACGACAGGGACGTCCGGGGAGCTGTTTTTT.

There are a few counts of this clonotype. The chain links TRBV27 to TRBJ2-5, with no clear D. V was pared by 5 bases and J by 5 bases, with 12 bases between. CDR3 length equals 13 residues. In germline, CDR1 is MNHEY, CDR2 SMNVEV (reference sequence). CDR3 protein: CASSPQLQETQYF. The CDR3, as DNA: TGTGCCAGCAGTCCCCAACTCCAGGAGACCCAGTACTTC.

This clonotype was seen a handful of times. This chain uses TRBV5-1 with TRBJ2-7, with a possible D match to TRBD2 (5 bases). CDR3 length equals 14 residues. Trimming removed 7 bases at V and 3 bases at J, with 17 bases between. Germline V lookup: CDR1 SGHRS, CDR2 YFSETQ. CDR3: CASGRTGEFYEQYF. In DNA, the CDR3 is TGCGCCAGCGGCAGAACTGGGGAGTTCTACGAGCAGTACTTC.

This chain uses TRBV2 with TRBJ2-7, with D maybe TRBD2 (6 bases). V was cut by 0 bases and J by 5 bases, with 14 bases left in between. CDR1 is SNHLY and CDR2 is FYNNEI in the germline V gene. The CDR3 extends over 15 amino acids. The CDR3, as DNA: TGTGCCAGCAGTGAAGCTCGACAGACGGGGGACGAGCAGTACTTC. Translated, it gives CASSEARQTGDEQYF.

Only a few counts were recorded for this clonotype. This chain links TRBV7-9 with TRBJ2-1; TRBD1 is a possible D gene (5 bases). Germline CDR1 is SEHNR and CDR2 is FQNEAQ (reference sequence). V lost 5 bases and J 0 bases, leaving 14 bases between the germline ends. CDR3 length: 16 residues. CDR3 sequence reads: CASSQRQTSSYNEQFF. DNA for the CDR3: TGTGCCAGCAGCCAGAGACAGACCAGCTCCTACAATGAGCAGTTCTTC.

V is TRBV20-1 and J is TRBJ2-1; D uncertain. The V end lost 4 bases, the J end lost 0 bases, and 16 bases lay between the germline ends. Germline values: CDR1 DFQATT, CDR2 SNEGSKA (reference sequence). CDR3 size: 16 residues. CDR3 residues: CSATPPLSSSYNEQFF. CDR3 bases: TGCAGTGCTACACCCCCGCTGTCGAGCTCCTACAATGAGCAGTTCTTC.

This clonotype was counted ten times or more. The chain employs TRBV5-6 and TRBJ1-1, with D perhaps matching TRBD1 (5 bases). Trimming left V 5 bases short and J 1 base short, with 12 bases between. The germline V gene has CDR1 SGHDT and CDR2 YYEEEE. This CDR3 comprises 14 residues. DNA of the CDR3: TGTGCCAGCAGGGCCCGGGACGGGAACACTGAAGCTTTCTTT. It encodes CASRARDGNTEAFF.

This chain uses TRBV6-2 or TRBV6-3 with TRBJ2-7, with a tentative D call TRBD1 (6 bases). The CDR3 consists of 14 residues. CDR1 is MNHEY and CDR2 is SVGEGT in the germline V gene. Trimming removed 5 bases from V and 5 bases from J, with 16 bases in between. The CDR3 nucleotides read TGTGCCAGCAGTCGAGTAAACAGGGAGCACGAGCAGTACTTC. The encoded protein is CASSRVNREHEQYF.

The chain is built from TRBV30 and TRBJ2-7; TRBD1 matches at 8 bases. Trimming at V came to 0 bases and at J to 2 bases, leaving 6 bases not matched to a gene. Germline V gives CDR1 GTSNPN, CDR2 SVGIG (reference sequence). The CDR3 sequence is 15 residues long. As DNA, the CDR3 is TGTGCCTGGAGTGTTCGTTCAGGGGGCACCTACGAGCAGTACTTC. This gives the protein CAWSVRSGGTYEQYF.

This chain joins TRBV29-1 and TRBJ2-6; 7 nucleotides agree with TRBD2. J was trimmed by 3 bases and V by 4 bases; bases with no gene match: 3. Germline assignment: CDR1 SQVTM and CDR2 ANQGSEA. The CDR3 sequence is 14 residues long. The DNA of the CDR3 is TGCAGCGTTGGCGGGGGTGGTGGGGCCAACGTCCTGACTTTC. Translation: CSVGGGGGANVLTF.

The V gene is TRBV12-3 or TRBV12-4, the J gene TRBJ1-2, with a tentative D call TRBD1 (5 bases). The CDR3 has 14 residues. V was shortened by 5 bases and J by 3 bases, with 13 bases between the two germline ends. Here the CDR3 DNA reads TGTGCCAGCAGTCCGGGACCAAGTTACTATGGCTACACCTTC. It encodes CASSPGPSYYGYTF.

In its sample, this clonotype was seen many times. The V gene is TRBV7-8, the J gene TRBJ2-1; the match to TRBD2 covers 9 bases. This CDR3 is 15 amino acids long. Germline assignment: CDR1 SGHVS and CDR2 FQNEAQ. V lost 5 bases and J lost 4; bases outside the gene matches: 6. The CDR3 DNA sequence: TGTGCCAGCAGCCTTAGCGGGAGTATGTACAATGAGCAGTTCTTC. Its protein is CASSLSGSMYNEQFF. The full variable domain, rest sourced from reference TRBV7-8 and TRBJ2-1, is GAGVSQSPRYKVAKRGQDVALRCDPISGHVSLFWYQQALGQGPEFLTYFQNEAQLDKSGLPSDRFFAERPEGSVSTLKIQRTQQEDSAVYLCASSLSGSMYNEQFFGPGTRLTVL.

Many counts were recorded for this clonotype. This chain connects TRBV29-1 to TRBJ2-1; D might be TRBD1 (6 bases). The CDR3 extends over 14 amino acids. Trimming shortened V by 1 base and J by 5 bases, and 12 bases separated the two germline ends. From germline, CDR1 is SQVTM and CDR2 ANQGSEA. The CDR3 reads CSVEGGRGDNEQFF. CDR3 sequence (DNA): TGCAGCGTTGAAGGTGGCAGGGGAGACAATGAGCAGTTCTTC.

This clonotype turned up a few times. V and J are TRBV18 and TRBJ2-1, with D unclear. The CDR3 spans 15 residues. The V end lost 9 bases, the J end lost 0 bases, and 15 bases lay between the germline ends. Germline V lookup: CDR1 KGHSH, CDR2 LQKENI. The CDR3 coding sequence is TGTGCCAGTTACTCCAGCCCCCCCTCCTACAATGAGCAGTTCTTC. It codes for CASYSSPPSYNEQFF.

The chain joins TRBV25-1 to TRBJ2-2; D is undetermined. The CDR3 has 14 residues. Germline CDR1 MGHDK, CDR2 SYGVNS. V lost 3 bases to trimming and J lost 11 bases, with 16 bases between them. The CDR3 here is CASSDRLTRNELFF. The CDR3 bases are TGTGCCAGCAGTGACAGATTAACACGTAACGAGCTGTTTTTT.

The CDR3 DNA sequence: TGCAGTGCTAGTTTGGACAGGGAGGGTGGAGAGACCCAGTACTTC. This encodes CSASLDREGGETQYF. The V call is TRBV20-1, the J call TRBJ2-5; TRBD1 is a possible D gene (8 bases). Trimming removed 3 bases from V and 4 bases from J, with 18 bases in between. Germline-derived CDR1 and CDR2 are DFQATT and SNEGSKA (reference sequence). The CDR3 extends over 15 amino acids.

The table lists this clonotype with a few counts. The rearrangement uses TRBV7-9 and TRBJ2-3; D is unclear. Trimming took off 6 bases at V and 4 bases at J, with 17 bases between the two ends. Germline V CDR1 and CDR2: SEHNR, FQNEAQ (reference sequence). This CDR3 is built from 15 residues. The CDR3 DNA sequence: TGTGCCAGCAGGCCTGACACGCAATCCCCAGATACGCAGTATTTT. Translation: CASRPDTQSPDTQYF.

The chain links TRBV7-2 to TRBJ1-6; 8 bases are shared with TRBD1. V lost 5 bases, J lost 7 bases, and 13 bases stayed unmatched. Germline CDR1 SGHTA, CDR2 FQGNSA. The CDR3 consists of 17 residues. The CDR3, as DNA: TGTGCCAGCAGCGCCCTAACTCGACAGGGGTCAAATTCACCCCTCCACTTT. As protein: CASSALTRQGSNSPLHF.

This clonotype turned up a few times. V usage is TRBV3-1 and J usage is TRBJ2-5; D is unresolved. Trimming shortened V by 7 bases and J by 6 bases, and 12 bases separated the two germline ends. Germline values: CDR1 LGHDT, CDR2 YNNKEL (reference sequence). The CDR3 runs to 12 residues. The CDR3 loop reads CASTLQDQTQYF. The CDR3 region has the DNA TGTGCCAGCACCCTCCAAGACCAGACCCAGTACTTC.

V gene TRBV2 combines with J gene TRBJ1-1, with 9 bases fitting TRBD1. The V and J ends lost 3 bases and 3 bases, in that order; junction bases with no gene match: 11. There are 17 residues in the CDR3. CDR1 SNHLY and CDR2 FYNNEI come from the germline V gene. DNA for the CDR3: TGTGCCAGCAGTGACCTGAAAGACAGGGGGTATTACACTGAAGCTTTCTTT. Residues: CASSDLKDRGYYTEAFF.

This clonotype has more than one count but fewer than ten. This chain uses TRBV12-5 with TRBJ2-5; D assignment may be TRBD1 or TRBD2 (7 bases each). In germline, CDR1 is LGHNT, CDR2 FRNRAP. The CDR3 is 15 amino acids. The germline V and J ends were trimmed by 7 bases and 2 bases, with 17 bases remaining between them. CDR3 residues: CASAPPGGGQETQYF. CDR3 in DNA: TGTGCTAGTGCTCCGCCAGGGGGGGGTCAAGAGACCCAGTACTTC.

As for this clonotype: This could be a read error, since a much larger clone is one nucleotide away. This chain connects TRBV12-3 or TRBV12-4 to TRBJ2-5, with a possible D match to TRBD2 (6 bases). V gave up 4 bases and J gave up 4 bases, with 13 bases separating them. This CDR3 region has 14 residues. DNA of the CDR3: TGTGCCAGCAGTTGCGTGGGAGGTGGAGAGACCCAGTACTTC. It is translated as CASSCVGGGETQYF.

The sample holds many counts of this clonotype. The chain joins TRBV29-1 to TRBJ1-5; D is possibly TRBD1 (5 bases). This CDR3 region has 14 residues. Germline V lookup: CDR1 SQVTM, CDR2 ANQGSEA. Trimming cost V 6 bases and J 0 bases, with 12 bases left between them. CDR3 residues: CSVGTEYSNQPQHF. CDR3 bases: TGCAGCGTCGGGACCGAGTATAGCAATCAGCCCCAGCATTTT.